The 13 T cell receptor beta chains below all came from one sample that was sequenced in a study of cytomegalovirus exposure and HLA in healthy donors. Produced via immunoSEQ multiplex PCR; TCRdb's table is partial and in-frame only. The data hold 110,000 to 150,000 clones, with about nine tenths observed a single time. The sample taken for sequencing was PBMCs. The origin of the receptors is a man aged 18 to 30 in good health and CMV-seronegative.

This rearrangement joins TRBV7-2 to TRBJ1-2; perhaps TRBD1 as D (6 bases). Germline V gene sequence: CDR1 SGHTA, CDR2 FQGNSA. Trimming removed 5 bases from V and 3 bases from J, with 10 bases in between. The CDR3 contains 13 residues. Here the CDR3 reads CASSPGVDYGYTF. CDR3 DNA: TGTGCCAGCAGCCCAGGGGTTGACTATGGCTACACCTTC. The full variable domain, rest sourced from reference TRBV7-2 and TRBJ1-2, is GAGVSQSPSNKVTEKGKDVELRCDPISGHTALYWYRQSLGQGLEFLIYFQGNSAPDKSGLPSDRFSAERTGGSVSTLTIQRTQQEDSAVYLCASSPGVDYGYTFGSGTRLTVV.

The V gene is TRBV25-1, the J gene TRBJ2-3; D not resolved. With 4 bases removed from V and 8 bases from J, the gap between germline ends came to 4 bases. The CDR3 length is 10 residues. Germline V CDR1 and CDR2: MGHDK, SYGVNS. DNA for the CDR3: TGTGCCAGCAGTGGAGCTACGCAGTATTTT. This codes for CASSGATQYF.

The chain employs TRBV7-6 and TRBJ1-6, with D unclear. CDR3 length: 14 residues. CDR1 is SGHVS and CDR2 is FNYEAQ in the germline V gene. The ends were cut back, 5 bases at V and 8 bases at J, with 13 bases in the middle. This CDR3 is CASSNSGVYSPLHF. Here the CDR3 DNA reads TGTGCCAGCAGCAATTCCGGGGTTTATTCACCCCTCCACTTT.

The chain employs TRBV5-1 and TRBJ2-7; 7 bases are shared with TRBD1. This CDR3 is 14 amino acids long. From germline, CDR1 is SGHRS and CDR2 YFSETQ. The V gene end was trimmed by 5 bases and the J gene end by 2 bases; junction bases not matched to a gene: 7. CDR3 in DNA: TGCGCCAGCAGATCAACACAGGGGACCTACGAGCAGTACTTC. Translated: CASRSTQGTYEQYF.

The chain uses TRBV6-1 and TRBJ1-1; 7 nucleotides align to TRBD1. Germline V gene data show CDR1 as MNHNS and CDR2 as SASEGT. CDR3 length: 14 residues. Germline trimming cut 6 bases from V and 0 bases from J; bases unmatched to any gene: 4. The chain's CDR3 is CASRGTDLNTEAFF. The CDR3 DNA reads TGTGCCAGCAGGGGGACAGATCTGAACACTGAAGCTTTCTTT.

The rearrangement uses TRBV5-6 and TRBJ2-1; tentatively, D is TRBD2 (5 bases). The CDR3 is made up of 14 amino acids. Germline V CDR1 and CDR2: SGHDT, YYEEEE. The ends were cut back, 6 bases at V and 3 bases at J, with 13 bases in the middle. In DNA form, the CDR3 reads TGTGCCAGCAAGCCCTCAGGAGGCTACAATGAGCAGTTCTTC. Translating gives CASKPSGGYNEQFF.

The gene calls are TRBV15 and TRBJ2-7; D gene ambiguous. Trimming left V 5 bases short and J 2 bases short, with 10 bases between. This CDR3 is 13 amino acids long. Germline CDR1 and CDR2: LNHNV and YYDKDF (reference sequence). The CDR3 DNA reads as TGTGCCACCAGCCCCAGGTTCGCCTACGAGCAGTACTTC. Its protein is CATSPRFAYEQYF.

The rearrangement links TRBV5-6 to TRBJ2-5; no clear D gene. This CDR3 region has 13 residues. From germline, CDR1 is SGHDT and CDR2 YYEEEE. Trimming removed 0 bases from V and 2 bases from J, with 5 bases in between. CDR3 DNA sequence: TGTGCCAGCAGCTTGGGTTTACAAGAGACCCAGTACTTC. Amino acid sequence: CASSLGLQETQYF.

The V call is TRBV5-4, the J call TRBJ2-6; D is unclear. The V end was cut by 1 base, the J end by 12 bases, with 20 bases between. The CDR3 loop spans 16 amino acids. Germline CDR1 reads SGHNT; CDR2 reads YYREEE (reference sequence). CDR3 sequence: CASSLQGVTTVAVLTF. As DNA, the CDR3 is TGTGCCAGCAGCTTGCAAGGAGTCACAACGGTTGCCGTCCTGACTTTC. Using reference TRBV5-4 and TRBJ2-6 for the parts outside the CDR3, the full variable domain is ETGVTQSPTHLIKTRGQQVTLRCSSQSGHNTVSWYQQALGQGPQFIFQYYREEENGRGNFPPRFSGLQFPNYSSELNVNALELDDSALYLCASSLQGVTTVAVLTFGAGSRLTVL.

This clone has just a few counts. CDR3 region: CASSRSGQGYQYF. The CDR3 nucleotides are TGTGCCAGCAGCCGCTCCGGACAGGGATATCAGTACTTC. The chain uses TRBV7-2 and TRBJ2-7, with TRBD1 matching 8 bases. The CDR3 consists of 13 residues. CDR1 and CDR2 (germline): SGHTA, FQGNSA. V was clipped by 5 bases and J by 10 bases; unmatched bases: 10.

This sequence joins TRBV10-2 and TRBJ1-5; D possibly corresponds to TRBD1 (6 bases). This CDR3 is 13 amino acids long. Germline assignment: CDR1 WSHSY and CDR2 SAAADI. V lost 7 bases, J lost 4 bases, and 11 bases lay in between. CDR3 region: CASTGTQNQPQHF. The DNA of the CDR3 is TGCGCCAGCACCGGGACACAAAATCAGCCCCAGCATTTT.

Comment on this clone: One end of the junction does not line up with germline, which may come from a read error. V and J are TRBV18 and TRBJ1-3, with D perhaps matching TRBD1 (6 bases). The germline V gene encodes CDR1 KGHSH and CDR2 LQKENI. The CDR3 runs 14 residues. The CDR3 bases are TGTGCCAGCTCAACTTCAGGGGTAGGCCCCGACAAGGCGTTT. Translated, it gives CASSTSGVGPDKAF.

J is TRBJ1-5 and V is TRBV4-1; 7 nucleotides agree with TRBD1. Germline V lookup: CDR1 MGHRA, CDR2 YSYEKL. The CDR3 length is 15 residues. The junction had 9 bases not matched to a gene; V was cut back by 3 bases and J by 7 bases. CDR3 sequence (DNA): TGCGCCAGCAGCCAGACGACAGGGCTGAACCAGCCCCAGCATTTT. Translating it yields CASSQTTGLNQPQHF.